Listed here is a single T cell receptor beta chain. Its antigen is unknown. Per-base quality was not reported, and no clone a single base away is much larger than it. These data are taken from a study of Tregs in tolerant kidney transplant recipients (dated by TCRdb to between 2018 and 2021). About the full investigation: Transplants used related donors with nonmyeloablative bone marrow transplantation; mixed chimerism was transient in the human trials. Before combined kidney and bone marrow transplantation, this study identified donor-specific regulatory T cells using TCRbeta sequencing and then followed those same cells after transplant.

Genomic DNA was extracted from sorted cells with the QIAGEN DNeasy Blood and Tissue Kit for TCRbeta CDR3 sequencing. High-throughput TCRbeta CDR3 sequencing, which included PCR amplification with bias correction and internal controls, was done commercially through immunoSEQ. As for the original processing: Unique productive TCRbeta sequences were defined by CDR3 nucleotide sequence when primers matched and otherwise by CDR3 amino acid sequence together with Vbeta and Jbeta genes. Sorting error was corrected by removing sequences shared between sorted populations at a frequency ratio of 2:1 or less, and the remaining shared sequences were assigned to the higher population. Donor-reactive sequences were defined as at least 5-fold expanded in CFSE-low cells versus unstimulated cells, with frequency of at least 0.01% in CFSE-low cells. Jensen-Shannon divergence, calculated on the top 100 TCRbeta sequences ranked by frequency, was used to quantify repertoire divergence. For samples with multiple sequencing runs, sorting error was corrected separately for each run before the runs were pooled. TCRdb re-hosts the immuneACCESS table, in-frame sequences only. Its copies lack some clones; in the studies checked, an unresolved V gene accounts for under half of them, and the cause for the rest is not known. D and trimming were read from the DNA, whereas the V and J calls and clone size are those reported in that table. The sample includes about 72,000 clones, with 92% observed a single time. The ten largest clones add up to roughly 9.7% of the sample.

Study-level results and caveats: Although technical replication error seemed to be minimal, the question of biological reproducibility was not addressed directly. Donor-specific Treg expansion was found to exceed global Treg expansion in tolerant patients, suggesting antigen-driven rather than nonspecific expansion. For some patients, the PCR primers changed as time went on, which meant samples from those patients could not be compared with one another at the nucleotide level. The most biologically relevant and donor-specific TCRbeta repertoire appeared to be identified by expanding Tregs with activated donor B cells. The study was constrained by small patient numbers, and validation of the findings is required in larger populations and under other immunosuppression protocols.

Reading the label with the study, this specimen's time point is: blood sample drawn before combined kidney and bone marrow transplant. Unstimulated Tregs (CD4+CD25+CD127-), CD4+ non-Tregs (CD4+CD25-), CD4 and CD8 cells were FACS-sorted from thawed PBMCs. Patients were several combined kidney and bone marrow transplant recipients from the ITN036ST trial, and only these trial subjects had samples available. Healthy control blood was separated into PBMCs by Ficoll density gradient and cryopreserved, and patient PBMCs were collected both before and after transplant. The CDR3, cysteine through phenylalanine, is 16 amino acids long. Just CDR3 DNA is preserved here, 48 bases in frame from base 1. Cut back by 9 bases and 1 base, the V and J ends lie 21 bases apart. Taken from the germline V gene, the CDR1 and CDR2 loops are MDHEN and SYDVKM.

This sequence uses TRBV28 and TRBJ1-2, with the D gene not clear enough to name. This clonotype originated in a human donor who received a combined kidney and bone marrow transplant. Material: CD8+ T cells from blood, obtained before the transplant. The CDR3 region reads CASTPPLAALNYGYTF. The DNA is as follows: TGTGCCAGTACCCCTCCCTTAGCAGCCCTTAACTATGGCTACACCTTC.